These T cell receptor beta chains were read from a single sample in a study of control samples from healthy donors and cancer patients. Measured with immunoSEQ multiplex PCR; TCRdb has only the in-frame clones, and not every one. The table records about 110,000 clones, approximately 82% of them present only once. Specimen: blood. The receptors derive from a man younger than 35 in good health. Both conserved end residues are part of each CDR3.

TRBV6-4	TRBJ1-1	13	CASSVETNTEAFF
TRBV12-3/TRBV12-4	TRBJ1-4	12	CASSLAREKLFF
TRBV5-1	TRBJ2-7	17	CASSLVRRAGSSYEQYF
TRBV11-1	TRBJ1-1	15	CASSVEWMGNTEAFF
TRBV14	TRBJ1-6	15	CASSQGGVGGSPLHF
TRBV1	TRBJ1-1	14	CTSDQRGAGTEAFF
TRBV4-1	TRBJ2-3	18	CASSPGGASGGSTDTQYF
TRBV18	TRBJ1-2	12	CASSPTGAGYTF
TRBV5-6	TRBJ1-1	15	CASSSSGQMNTEAFF
TRBV6-4	TRBJ1-2	14	CASSSWEGGYGYTF
TRBV15	TRBJ2-3	18	CATSRGLAGGGSTDTQYF
TRBV19	TRBJ2-1	16	CASTRGAGTSYNEQFF
TRBV4-1	TRBJ1-5	13	CASSQVGGWPQHF
TRBV28	TRBJ1-2	11	CASSSSFGYTF
TRBV27	TRBJ2-4	14	CASSSLGGGNIQYF
TRBV12-3/TRBV12-4	TRBJ2-7	12	CASETGGGLQYF
TRBV4-1	TRBJ2-2	14	CASSPLLEAGELFF
TRBV6-5	TRBJ1-6	16	CASSYSGDRRNSPLHF
TRBV19	TRBJ1-1	14	CASSLGQGNTEAFF
TRBV15	TRBJ2-5	14	CATSRDVGGETQYF
TRBV3-1/TRBV3-2	TRBJ2-2	17	CASRSSTDRTNTGELFF
TRBV13	TRBJ2-1	15	CASRHNRGPYNEQFF
TRBV5-1	TRBJ2-4	16	CASSLGPDLAKNIQYF
TRBV29-1	TRBJ1-4	14	CSVPSGQTREKLFF
TRBV2	TRBJ2-6	19	CASSWGQGKRDSGANVLTF
TRBV28	TRBJ2-3	14	CASSSGQGADTQYF
TRBV5-1	TRBJ2-5	15	CASSLGTGGGETQYF
TRBV5-6	TRBJ2-7	15	CASSRAGGTHYEQYF
TRBV7-2	TRBJ1-1	14	CASSFDRGNTEAFF
TRBV7-2	TRBJ2-2	16	CASSSGVSRGDGELFF
TRBV7-2	TRBJ2-1	17	CASRPRIAGVTYNEQFF